There are a few counts of the clone carrying this T cell receptor (beta chain). The entry originates in a study of human T cells and chemical hapten exposure. Time point here: pre-sensitization, week 0. Treatment noted: therapeutic diphenylcyclopropenone sensitization with weekly scalp DPC. In germline, CDR1 is SGHDT, CDR2 YYEEEE. Trimming took off 2 bases at V and 3 bases at J, with 14 bases between the two ends. The CDR3 is 15 residues long. TCRdb redid the calling of the RACE reads with MiXCR, one entry per CDR3 protein. The sample holds roughly 90,000 distinct CDR3 sequences, roughly 8.8% seen once.

The sample here was whole blood, taken in connection with sensitization to the hapten diphenylcyclopropenone (DPC). The rearrangement joins TRBV5-6 to TRBJ1-1, with D unresolved. The sequence came from a woman in her 40s with alopecia areata. Some clones in this sample may be carry-over from other donors' samples. The CDR3 sequence is CASSFSGRRYTEAFF. CDR3 in DNA: TGTGCCAGCAGCTTTTCCGGGAGAAGGTACACTGAAGCTTTCTTT.